Listed below are T cell receptor beta chains from one sample, sequenced in a study of PD-1 blockade in classical Hodgkin lymphoma. Repertoires were generated with immunoSEQ multiplex PCR, while TCRdb's copy carries only in-frame clones and drops some. The data hold fewer than 15,000 clones, with more than 85% observed a single time. Sequences were derived from peripheral blood mononuclear cells (PBMCs), sampled at baseline. These receptors were taken from a human donor with classical Hodgkin lymphoma. Each CDR3 is given with its conserved first and last residue. D genes are given only for firm matches. Expanded clones get a size class; other rows say once, few or many, or leave the size out.

CDR3 protein: CASSAGQMNTEAFF
CDR3 DNA: TGTGCCAGCAGCGCCGGACAGATGAACACTGAAGCTTTCTTT
J gene: TRBJ1-1
clone size: NA
D gene: NA
CDR3 length: 14
V gene: TRBV2

CDR3 protein: CASSGVSNEKLFF
CDR3 DNA: TGCGCCAGCAGCGGGGTATCGAATGAAAAACTGTTTTTT
J gene: TRBJ1-4
clone size: NA
D gene: NA
CDR3 length: 13
V gene: TRBV5-1

CDR3 protein: CASSASVGTEAFF
CDR3 DNA: TGTGCCAGCAGCGCTTCAGTAGGCACTGAAGCTTTCTTT
J gene: TRBJ1-1
clone size: once
D gene: NA
CDR3 length: 13
V gene: TRBV7-3

CDR3 protein: CASIPIHQGHLWYYEQYF
CDR3 DNA: TGTGCCAGTATTCCGATACACCAGGGGCATCTTTGGTACTACGAGCAGTACTTC
J gene: TRBJ2-7
clone size: NA
D gene: NA
CDR3 length: 18
V gene: TRBV19

CDR3 protein: CASSQGANTEAFF
CDR3 DNA: TGTGCCAGCAGCCAGGGAGCGAACACTGAAGCTTTCTTT
J gene: TRBJ1-1
clone size: NA
D gene: NA
CDR3 length: 13
V gene: TRBV7-3

CDR3 protein: CASSSPGPLENTEAFF
CDR3 DNA: TGCGCCAGCAGCTCACCCGGACCGCTTGAGAACACTGAAGCTTTCTTT
J gene: TRBJ1-1
clone size: NA
D gene: NA
CDR3 length: 16
V gene: TRBV5-1

CDR3 protein: CAGSTQVSEAFF
CDR3 DNA: TGTGCCGGCTCAACACAGGTATCTGAAGCTTTCTTT
J gene: TRBJ1-1
clone size: NA
D gene: NA
CDR3 length: 12
V gene: TRBV6-1

CDR3 protein: CASSERLFGDTQYF
CDR3 DNA: TGCGCCAGCAGTGAACGGCTCTTCGGAGATACGCAGTATTTT
J gene: TRBJ2-3
clone size: once
D gene: NA
CDR3 length: 14
V gene: TRBV10-1

CDR3 protein: CASSLSGTGVHEQYF
CDR3 DNA: TGCGCCAGCAGCCTCTCCGGGACAGGGGTTCACGAGCAGTACTTC
J gene: TRBJ2-7
clone size: NA
D gene: TRBD1
CDR3 length: 15
V gene: TRBV5-1

CDR3 protein: CASSPYRGAGSGGELFF
CDR3 DNA: TGTGCCAGCAGCCCATACCGGGGGGCTGGGTCAGGGGGGGAGCTGTTTTTT
J gene: TRBJ2-2
clone size: NA
D gene: NA
CDR3 length: 17
V gene: TRBV11-2

CDR3 protein: CASSWTSAGSYEQYF
CDR3 DNA: TGTGCCAGCAGCTGGACCTCCGCGGGGTCCTACGAGCAGTACTTC
J gene: TRBJ2-7
clone size: NA
D gene: NA
CDR3 length: 15
V gene: TRBV5-4

CDR3 protein: CASRIGSLNTEAFF
CDR3 DNA: TGTGCCAGCAGAATAGGGTCTCTGAACACTGAAGCTTTCTTT
J gene: TRBJ1-1
clone size: few
D gene: NA
CDR3 length: 14
V gene: TRBV25-1

CDR3 protein: CATHRQGLATDTQYF
CDR3 DNA: TGTGCCACCCACCGCCAAGGACTAGCAACAGATACGCAGTATTTT
J gene: TRBJ2-3
clone size: NA
D gene: TRBD2
CDR3 length: 15
V gene: TRBV10-3

CDR3 protein: CASSFWGQGTNEAFF
CDR3 DNA: TGTGCCAGCAGCTTTTGGGGACAGGGTACGAATGAAGCTTTCTTT
J gene: TRBJ1-1
clone size: NA
D gene: TRBD1
CDR3 length: 15
V gene: TRBV13

CDR3 protein: CASSDLGGQFF
CDR3 DNA: TGTGCCAGCAGTGATTTAGGAGGGCAGTTCTTC
J gene: TRBJ2-1
clone size: NA
D gene: NA
CDR3 length: 11
V gene: TRBV6-1

CDR3 protein: CAWTSGGAGEQFF
CDR3 DNA: TGTGCCTGGACTAGCGGGGGGGCGGGCGAGCAGTTCTTC
J gene: TRBJ2-1
clone size: once
D gene: TRBD2
CDR3 length: 13
V gene: TRBV30

CDR3 protein: CASSQDQVTGRDTEAFF
CDR3 DNA: TGCGCCAGCAGCCAAGATCAGGTGACAGGAAGGGACACTGAAGCTTTCTTT
J gene: TRBJ1-1
clone size: NA
D gene: NA
CDR3 length: 17
V gene: TRBV4-1

CDR3 protein: CASSAAGSHNEQFF
CDR3 DNA: TGTGCCAGCAGCGCAGCGGGATCTCACAATGAGCAGTTCTTC
J gene: TRBJ2-1
clone size: NA
D gene: TRBD2
CDR3 length: 14
V gene: TRBV9

CDR3 protein: CATSSRTGEGGELFF
CDR3 DNA: TGTGCCACCAGCAGCCGGACAGGGGAGGGCGGGGAGCTGTTTTTT
J gene: TRBJ2-2
clone size: NA
D gene: TRBD1
CDR3 length: 15
V gene: TRBV15

CDR3 protein: CASTTGRGQGAIDEQFF
CDR3 DNA: TGTGCCAGCACCACCGGCCGGGGCCAGGGGGCGATCGATGAGCAGTTCTTC
J gene: TRBJ2-1
clone size: once
D gene: NA
CDR3 length: 17
V gene: TRBV21-1

CDR3 protein: CASSGQGATNEKLFF
CDR3 DNA: TGTGCCAGCAGTGGACAGGGGGCAACTAATGAAAAACTGTTTTTT
J gene: TRBJ1-4
clone size: NA
D gene: TRBD1
CDR3 length: 15
V gene: TRBV6-1

CDR3 protein: CASSKWDRAPSGANVLTF
CDR3 DNA: TGTGCCAGTAGTAAATGGGACAGGGCTCCCTCTGGGGCCAACGTCCTGACTTTC
J gene: TRBJ2-6
clone size: NA
D gene: TRBD1
CDR3 length: 18
V gene: TRBV19

CDR3 protein: CASSTRLRETQYF
CDR3 DNA: TGTGCCAGCAGCACACGTCTGCGAGAGACCCAGTACTTC
J gene: TRBJ2-5
clone size: NA
D gene: NA
CDR3 length: 13
V gene: TRBV7-6

CDR3 protein: CASSPSGISTDTQYF
CDR3 DNA: TGTGCCAGCAGCCCGAGCGGGATAAGCACAGATACGCAGTATTTT
J gene: TRBJ2-3
clone size: NA
D gene: TRBD2
CDR3 length: 15
V gene: TRBV7-9

CDR3 protein: CATSRDPLTGGADEQYF
CDR3 DNA: TGTGCCACCAGCAGAGATCCCCTTACAGGGGGCGCGGACGAGCAGTACTTC
J gene: TRBJ2-7
clone size: few
D gene: TRBD1
CDR3 length: 17
V gene: TRBV15

CDR3 protein: CASSSGDTGELFF
CDR3 DNA: TGTGCCAGCAGTTCGGGAGACACCGGGGAGCTGTTTTTT
J gene: TRBJ2-2
clone size: NA
D gene: NA
CDR3 length: 13
V gene: TRBV6-5

CDR3 protein: CASRLGQGKNTEAFF
CDR3 DNA: TGTGCCAGCAGACTAGGACAGGGGAAGAACACTGAAGCTTTCTTT
J gene: TRBJ1-1
clone size: NA
D gene: TRBD1
CDR3 length: 15
V gene: TRBV28

CDR3 protein: CASSNPGKGANVLTF
CDR3 DNA: TGTGCCAGCAGCAACCCCGGGAAGGGGGCCAACGTCCTGACTTTC
J gene: TRBJ2-6
clone size: NA
D gene: NA
CDR3 length: 15
V gene: TRBV11-3

CDR3 protein: CASSLTGLGFSEQFF
CDR3 DNA: TGTGCCAGCAGCTTGACAGGGTTGGGCTTTAGTGAGCAGTTCTTC
J gene: TRBJ2-1
clone size: NA
D gene: TRBD1
CDR3 length: 15
V gene: TRBV7-9

CDR3 protein: CASSLRSGQYNEQFF
CDR3 DNA: TGTGCCAGCAGTTTACGATCGGGACAGTACAATGAGCAGTTCTTC
J gene: TRBJ2-1
clone size: NA
D gene: TRBD1
CDR3 length: 15
V gene: TRBV27

CDR3 protein: CASSLGDRREAFF
CDR3 DNA: TGCGCCAGCAGCTTGGGGGACCGACGAGAAGCTTTCTTT
J gene: TRBJ1-1
clone size: NA
D gene: NA
CDR3 length: 13
V gene: TRBV5-1

CDR3 protein: CASSPLWGRNTGELFF
CDR3 DNA: TGTGCCAGCAGCCCCCTGTGGGGGAGGAACACCGGGGAGCTGTTTTTT
J gene: TRBJ2-2
clone size: NA
D gene: NA
CDR3 length: 16
V gene: TRBV28

CDR3 protein: CAWSLGGNGYTF
CDR3 DNA: TGTGCCTGGAGTTTGGGGGGCAATGGCTACACCTTC
J gene: TRBJ1-2
clone size: NA
D gene: NA
CDR3 length: 12
V gene: TRBV30

CDR3 protein: CASSATSGRSRETQYF
CDR3 DNA: TGTGCCAGCAGCGCAACTAGCGGGAGATCGCGCGAGACCCAGTACTTC
J gene: TRBJ2-5
clone size: NA
D gene: TRBD2
CDR3 length: 16
V gene: TRBV4-2

CDR3 protein: CASSLGGEKLFF
CDR3 DNA: TGCGCCAGCAGCTTGGGAGGGGAAAAACTGTTTTTT
J gene: TRBJ1-4
clone size: NA
D gene: NA
CDR3 length: 12
V gene: TRBV5-1

CDR3 protein: CASSQESGGSSPLHF
CDR3 DNA: TGTGCCAGCAGCCAGGAATCAGGGGGCAGTTCACCCCTCCACTTT
J gene: TRBJ1-6
clone size: once
D gene: TRBD1
CDR3 length: 15
V gene: TRBV4-2

CDR3 protein: CAISGSGEHATEAFF
CDR3 DNA: TGTGCCATCAGTGGATCAGGTGAGCATGCCACTGAAGCTTTCTTT
J gene: TRBJ1-1
clone size: NA
D gene: NA
CDR3 length: 15
V gene: TRBV10-3

CDR3 protein: CASSAQGAIYEQYF
CDR3 DNA: TGTGCCAGCAGCGCCCAAGGTGCTATTTACGAGCAGTACTTC
J gene: TRBJ2-7
clone size: NA
D gene: NA
CDR3 length: 14
V gene: TRBV6-1

CDR3 protein: CASSLVSPKAGVVWELFF
CDR3 DNA: TGTGCCAGCAGCTTAGTTTCCCCCAAGGCGGGAGTAGTATGGGAGCTGTTTTTT
J gene: TRBJ2-2
clone size: NA
D gene: TRBD2
CDR3 length: 18
V gene: TRBV11-2

CDR3 protein: CASSSGTRDYPDTQYF
CDR3 DNA: TGTGCCAGCAGCAGCGGGACTAGGGATTATCCAGATACGCAGTATTTT
J gene: TRBJ2-3
clone size: once
D gene: NA
CDR3 length: 16
V gene: TRBV21-1

CDR3 protein: CASRGIGGPKSYNEQFF
CDR3 DNA: TGTGCCAGCAGGGGGATCGGAGGGCCGAAGTCATACAATGAGCAGTTCTTC
J gene: TRBJ2-1
clone size: NA
D gene: NA
CDR3 length: 17
V gene: TRBV5-4

CDR3 protein: CASTLAGKPTDTQYF
CDR3 DNA: TGTGCCAGTACCCTCGCAGGGAAACCCACAGATACGCAGTATTTT
J gene: TRBJ2-3
clone size: medium-sized
D gene: NA
CDR3 length: 15
V gene: TRBV6-5

CDR3 protein: CSENSGGGGTQYF
CDR3 DNA: TGCAGCGAAAACAGCGGGGGTGGGGGTACGCAGTATTTT
J gene: TRBJ2-3
clone size: once
D gene: TRBD2
CDR3 length: 13
V gene: TRBV29-1

CDR3 protein: CASSLAASGGAETQYF
CDR3 DNA: TGCGCCAGCAGCTTGGCGGCTAGCGGGGGGGCAGAGACCCAGTACTTC
J gene: TRBJ2-5
clone size: NA
D gene: TRBD2
CDR3 length: 16
V gene: TRBV5-1

CDR3 protein: CASRVLGVGPGEQYF
CDR3 DNA: TGTGCCAGCCGCGTTCTGGGGGTTGGGCCGGGTGAGCAGTACTTC
J gene: TRBJ2-7
clone size: few
D gene: NA
CDR3 length: 15
V gene: TRBV6-5

CDR3 protein: CASSSERTQGIPF
CDR3 DNA: TGTGCCAGCAGTTCCGAAAGAACTCAGGGTATTCCCTTC
J gene: TRBJ1-2
clone size: NA
D gene: NA
CDR3 length: 13
V gene: TRBV6-1

CDR3 protein: CASTFGQGYEQYF
CDR3 DNA: TGCGCCAGCACCTTCGGACAGGGATACGAGCAGTACTTC
J gene: TRBJ2-7
clone size: NA
D gene: TRBD1
CDR3 length: 13
V gene: TRBV10-1